This TCR beta chain was captured in a study of cytomegalovirus exposure and HLA in healthy donors. Study findings and constraints: Other equally common chains were less clonally expanded than HLA-associated TCR beta chains, a later analysis showed. Productive status was seen about 90% or about 30% of the time for most TCR beta V segments in an earlier analysis. The authors later found most CMV-associated TCR beta chains appeared HLA-restricted. TCR beta chains numbering some 160 were designated cytomegalovirus-associated.

In regard to this clone: As yet, its antigen is unknown.

This PCR relied on a set of 60 Vbeta primers and 13 Jbeta primers. The data were produced by immunoSEQ multiplex PCR, yet TCRdb's version contains in-frame clones alone and is incomplete. The sample lists about 140,000 clones; more than 70% were seen once. The sequence derives from a man aged 35 to 55 in good health and CMV-seronegative. The sequenced material came from PBMCs.

The CDR3 DNA is TGTGCCAGCAGCCCCACTCACCTTTCGACAGGGACCGGGGCCAACGTCCTGACTTTC. It is translated as CASSPTHLSTGTGANVLTF. The rearrangement uses TRBV11-2 and TRBJ2-6; TRBD1 agrees at 7 bases. V was pared by 5 bases and J by 4 bases, with 17 bases of the junction left unmatched. Per the germline V gene, CDR1 is SGHAT and CDR2 is FQNNGV. The CDR3 runs to 19 residues.